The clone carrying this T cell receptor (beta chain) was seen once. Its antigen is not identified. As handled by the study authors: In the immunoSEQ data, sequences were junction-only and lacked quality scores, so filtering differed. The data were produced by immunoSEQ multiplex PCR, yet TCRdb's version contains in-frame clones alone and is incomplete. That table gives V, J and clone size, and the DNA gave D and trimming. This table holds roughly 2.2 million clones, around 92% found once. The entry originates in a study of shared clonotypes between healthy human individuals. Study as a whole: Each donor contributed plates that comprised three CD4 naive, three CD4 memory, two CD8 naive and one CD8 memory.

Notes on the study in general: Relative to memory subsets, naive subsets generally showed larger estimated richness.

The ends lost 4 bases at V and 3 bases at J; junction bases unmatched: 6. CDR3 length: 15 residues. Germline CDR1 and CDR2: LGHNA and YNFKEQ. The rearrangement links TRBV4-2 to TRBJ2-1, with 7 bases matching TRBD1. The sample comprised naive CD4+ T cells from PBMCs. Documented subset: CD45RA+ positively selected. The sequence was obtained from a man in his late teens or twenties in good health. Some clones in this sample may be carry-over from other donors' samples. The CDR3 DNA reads TGTGCCAGCAGCCGAAGTGGGACAGTCTACAATGAGCAGTTCTTC. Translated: CASSRSGTVYNEQFF.